This is a list of T cell receptor beta chains from one sample in a study of patients and donors after allogeneic stem cell transplantation. Using its own MiXCR run on the RT-PCR reads, TCRdb lists one record per CDR3 protein. In the table there are hundreds of thousands of distinct CDR3 sequences, 16% of which are singletons. Specimen: blood, either unsorted or a sorted T cell fraction (not recorded which). The receptors originated from a human donor who was either an allogeneic HSCT recipient or a stem cell or donor lymphocyte infusion donor (not recorded which). It is not recorded whose cells these are; they may come from a transplant donor. Each CDR3 is given with its conserved first and last residue. D genes are given only for firm matches. Clone size appears in some rows only: once, few, many, or a class for an expanded clone.

abundance,j_gene,d_gene,v_gene,CDR3aa,CDR3nt
-,TRBJ2-7,-,TRBV21-1,CASSKEAPPGRALYEQYF,TGTGCCAGCAGCAAAGAAGCGCCTCCGGGACGGGCTCTCTACGAGCAGTACTTC
-,TRBJ1-5,-,TRBV20-1,CSACSDSNQPQHF,TGCAGTGCTTGCAGTGATAGCAATCAGCCCCAGCATTTT
-,TRBJ2-7,TRBD2,TRBV7-9,CASSYGTTLYGEQYF,TGTGCCAGCAGTTATGGGACTACCTTATATGGCGAGCAGTACTTC
-,TRBJ2-5,TRBD1,TRBV5-1,CASSLSPGTGLMETQYF,TGCGCCAGCAGCTTGAGCCCAGGGACAGGGTTGATGGAGACCCAGTACTTC
many,TRBJ2-7,-,TRBV24-1,CATSAGISYEQYF,TGTGCCACCTCGGCGGGCATATCCTACGAGCAGTACTTC
-,TRBJ2-1,TRBD2,TRBV4-1,CASGLAGGSNEQFF,TGCGCCAGCGGACTAGCGGGGGGCAGCAATGAGCAGTTCTTC
-,TRBJ1-1,TRBD1,TRBV11-2,CASSQGETMNTEAFF,TGTGCCAGCAGCCAGGGGGAGACCATGAACACTGAAGCTTTCTTT
-,TRBJ2-7,-,TRBV27,CASKPAGRYEQYF,TGTGCCAGCAAACCCGCGGGACGCTACGAGCAGTACTTC
-,TRBJ2-5,TRBD1,TRBV20-1,CSVRAGTGDLETQYF,TGCAGTGTTCGAGCCGGGACAGGGGATTTGGAGACCCAGTACTTC
few,TRBJ2-1,TRBD1,TRBV29-1,CSVGQGAANEQFF,TGCAGCGTTGGACAGGGGGCCGCCAATGAGCAGTTCTTC
few,TRBJ2-1,TRBD2,TRBV11-2,CASSLETSGYNEQFF,TGTGCCAGCAGCTTAGAGACTAGCGGTTACAATGAGCAGTTCTTC
-,TRBJ2-7,TRBD1,TRBV7-8,CASSRRQGHYEQYF,TGTGCCAGCAGCAGAAGACAGGGGCACTACGAGCAGTACTTC
many,TRBJ2-7,TRBD1,TRBV11-2,CASRRLQGPNSYEQYF,TGTGCCAGCAGACGCCTACAGGGGCCAAACTCCTACGAGCAGTACTTC
-,TRBJ1-2,TRBD1,TRBV20-1,CSAMIQGAVDYGYTF,TGCAGTGCTATGATACAGGGGGCAGTAGACTATGGCTACACCTTC
-,TRBJ1-5,TRBD1,TRBV11-1,CASSLAGDRSYSNQPQHF,TGTGCCAGCAGCTTAGCGGGGGACAGATCTTATAGCAATCAGCCCCAGCATTTT
many,TRBJ2-3,TRBD2,TRBV29-1,CSVEGGREDTQYF,TGCAGCGTTGAAGGCGGGAGAGAAGATACGCAGTATTTT
few,TRBJ2-3,-,TRBV10-3,CAISEDGDTQYF,TGTGCCATCAGTGAAGATGGAGATACGCAGTATTTT
-,TRBJ2-2,-,TRBV7-9,CASSLFREDFHPGELFF,TGTGCCAGCAGCTTATTCAGGGAGGATTTTCACCCCGGGGAGCTGTTTTTT
-,TRBJ2-5,-,TRBV7-9,CASSRVGGRQETQYF,TGTGCCAGCAGCCGCGTTGGAGGGAGACAAGAGACCCAGTACTTC
few,TRBJ2-4,-,TRBV24-1,CATSDRPGVDKNIQYF,TGTGCCACCAGTGATCGGCCGGGGGTTGACAAAAACATTCAGTACTTC
-,TRBJ2-3,-,TRBV30,CAWIRDGTDTQYF,TGTGCCTGGATCCGGGACGGCACAGATACGCAGTATTTT
many,TRBJ2-3,TRBD2,TRBV4-1,CASAGGTDTQYF,TGCGCCAGCGCGGGGGGCACAGATACGCAGTATTTT
-,TRBJ2-3,-,TRBV29-1,CSVEPWTSRFTDTQYF,TGCAGCGTTGAACCATGGACTTCCCGATTCACAGATACGCAGTATTTT
few,TRBJ1-2,TRBD1,TRBV11-2,CASSSWDSRNYGYTF,TGTGCCAGCAGCTCCTGGGACAGCCGAAACTATGGCTACACCTTC
many,TRBJ2-1,TRBD1,TRBV24-1,CATSDPGGEYNEQFF,TGTGCCACCAGTGATCCAGGGGGCGAGTACAATGAGCAGTTCTTC
few,TRBJ2-3,TRBD1,TRBV2,CASSVRDRTDTQYF,TGTGCCAGCAGTGTCCGGGACAGGACAGATACGCAGTATTTT
-,TRBJ1-3,-,TRBV7-9,CASSYYREAVGNTIYF,TGTGCCAGCAGCTACTACAGGGAAGCGGTTGGAAACACCATATATTTT
once,TRBJ2-2,-,TRBV6-2/TRBV6-3,CASTSRGENTGELFF,TGTGCCAGCACCTCCAGGGGGGAGAACACCGGGGAGCTGTTTTTT
-,TRBJ2-1,-,TRBV7-2,CASSLEVQTEQFF,TGTGCCAGCAGCTTAGAGGTCCAGACTGAGCAGTTCTTC
-,TRBJ2-1,-,TRBV11-2,CASSFSRNEQFF,TGTGCCAGCAGCTTTTCTAGGAATGAGCAGTTCTTC
few,TRBJ1-5,-,TRBV24-1,CATSDGGGRRNQPQHF,TGTGCCACCAGTGATGGCGGGGGGCGTCGCAATCAGCCCCAGCATTTT
few,TRBJ1-4,-,TRBV27,CASSAGWKLFF,TGTGCCAGCAGTGCAGGGTGGAAACTGTTTTTT
-,TRBJ1-1,-,TRBV20-1,CSAKDGGDTEAFF,TGCAGTGCTAAAGATGGGGGGGACACTGAAGCTTTCTTT
-,TRBJ2-7,TRBD2,TRBV5-6,CASRSLQRGGSTQQYF,TGTGCCAGCAGATCCCTCCAGCGGGGGGGCTCTACGCAGCAGTACTTC
-,TRBJ2-7,-,TRBV27,CASSLFRNYEQYF,TGTGCCAGCAGTTTATTTCGCAACTACGAGCAGTACTTC
-,TRBJ1-5,-,TRBV20-1,CSARPTGQFQPQHF,TGCAGTGCTAGACCAACAGGGCAGTTTCAGCCCCAGCATTTT
-,TRBJ2-7,-,TRBV29-1,CSGSGSYEQYF,TGCAGCGGGAGCGGCTCCTACGAGCAGTACTTC
-,TRBJ1-2,TRBD1,TRBV12-3/TRBV12-4,CASSFFPGTGADGYTF,TGTGCCAGCAGTTTCTTCCCTGGGACAGGGGCGGATGGCTACACCTTC
many,TRBJ1-1,TRBD1,TRBV29-1,CSAGTGDTEAFF,TGCAGCGCCGGTACAGGGGACACTGAAGCTTTCTTT
few,TRBJ2-3,TRBD2,TRBV5-1,CASSPGTSEADTQYF,TGCGCCAGCAGCCCGGGGACTAGCGAAGCAGATACGCAGTATTTT
-,TRBJ1-5,-,TRBV5-1,CASSVEANQPQHF,TGCGCCAGCAGCGTCGAGGCCAATCAGCCCCAGCATTTT
-,TRBJ2-7,TRBD1,TRBV4-1,CASRLRDRDYEQYF,TGCGCCAGCAGACTCCGGGACAGGGATTACGAGCAGTACTTC
few,TRBJ1-2,TRBD1,TRBV10-3,CAISTSGTALYGYTF,TGTGCCATCAGCACGTCCGGGACAGCTCTCTATGGCTACACCTTC
many,TRBJ2-7,TRBD1,TRBV12-3/TRBV12-4,CASSPGQGASYEQYF,TGTGCCAGCAGCCCAGGACAGGGGGCGTCCTACGAGCAGTACTTC
-,TRBJ2-7,TRBD2,TRBV7-2,CASGLAETYEQYF,TGTGCCAGCGGGCTAGCGGAGACCTACGAGCAGTACTTC
few,TRBJ1-1,-,TRBV27,CASSPRIGGGIFTEAFF,TGTGCCAGCAGTCCCAGAATAGGGGGGGGAATTTTCACTGAAGCTTTCTTT
few,TRBJ1-1,TRBD1,TRBV4-1,CASSTLGTGRNTEAFF,TGCGCCAGCTCGACATTGGGGACAGGGAGGAACACTGAAGCTTTCTTT
many,TRBJ1-5,TRBD1,TRBV12-3/TRBV12-4,CASRGDRGRGQPQHF,TGTGCCAGCAGAGGAGACAGGGGGCGAGGTCAGCCCCAGCATTTT
-,TRBJ2-5,TRBD1,TRBV24-1,CATSEWTGGVHETQYF,TGTGCCACCAGTGAGTGGACAGGGGGGGTTCATGAGACCCAGTACTTC
few,TRBJ2-7,-,TRBV20-1,CSVWAGSSYEQYF,TGCAGTGTGTGGGCAGGTTCCTCCTACGAGCAGTACTTC
many,TRBJ2-3,-,TRBV27,CASSSLKGILRIDTQYF,TGTGCCAGCAGTAGTCTCAAGGGGATATTAAGGATAGATACGCAGTATTTT
many,TRBJ1-2,-,TRBV12-3/TRBV12-4,CASSLYRIAADGYTF,TGTGCCAGCAGTTTATATCGCATAGCGGCGGATGGCTACACCTTC